What follows describes a single T cell receptor (beta chain). No antigen is known for it. These data belong to a study of siplizumab effects on memory and regulatory T cells. Method: immunoSEQ multiplex PCR; TCRdb's copy keeps in-frame clones and lacks some. The sample consists of some 100,000 clones, 94% of them appearing once. Unmatched junction bases numbered 7, after V lost 1 base and J lost 10 bases. The germline V gene has CDR1 SGHNT and CDR2 YENEEA. The CDR3 is 15 amino acids. Study-wide points: Suppressive capability of dividing Tregs from siplizumab cultures went unverified. Alloreactive sequences tracing back to unstimulated CD4+ memory cells fell significantly with siplizumab. The alloreactive clones that mapped to unstimulated subsets made up only a minor fraction.

The sequencing input was Tregs sorted from blood. This TCR derives from a human donor in good health. The chain uses TRBV11-3 and TRBJ2-2; the match to TRBD1 covers 9 bases. The CDR3 coding sequence is TGTGCCAGCAGCTTAGGAGGTACAGGGGGCGTGGAGCTGTTTTTT. The encoded protein is CASSLGGTGGVELFF.